Listed below are T cell receptor beta chains from one sample, sequenced in a study of blood T cell repertoires in COVID-19. Method: immunoSEQ multiplex PCR; TCRdb's copy keeps in-frame clones and lacks some. Among fewer than 250,000 clones listed, about 83% were seen once. Sequencing was done on a sample of peripheral blood. The receptor set was obtained from a woman aged 45-59 years with active or convalescent COVID-19. Both conserved end residues are part of each CDR3. D genes are given only for firm matches. The size of a clone is reported for some rows only, either as once, few or many, or as a class for expanded clones.

len	v_gene	j_gene	d_gene	abundance	CDR3aa	CDR3nt
15	TRBV11-2	TRBJ2-2	-	-	CASSLGGDDTGELFF	TGTGCCAGCAGCTTAGGGGGGGACGACACCGGGGAGCTGTTTTTT
15	TRBV29-1	TRBJ2-3	TRBD1	-	CSVEGDRGLTDTQYF	TGCAGCGTTGAAGGTGACAGGGGGCTCACAGATACGCAGTATTTT
12	TRBV10-2	TRBJ2-7	TRBD2	-	CASGLAPYEQYF	TGCGCCAGCGGACTAGCGCCCTACGAGCAGTACTTC
16	TRBV7-8	TRBJ1-6	TRBD1	many	CASSPNWTGGHSPLHF	TGTGCCAGCAGCCCAAATTGGACAGGGGGCCACTCACCCCTCCACTTT
13	TRBV5-1	TRBJ1-6	-	-	CASSPEGSTPLHF	TGCGCCAGCAGCCCCGAGGGTAGCACACCCCTCCACTTT
14	TRBV3-1/TRBV3-2	TRBJ2-7	TRBD2	-	CASSLLSGNYEQYF	TGTGCCAGCAGCCTACTTAGCGGGAACTACGAGCAGTACTTC
13	TRBV20-1	TRBJ1-4	-	-	CSASGQVEEKLFF	TGCAGTGCTAGTGGGCAGGTTGAAGAAAAACTGTTTTTT
14	TRBV24-1	TRBJ2-1	-	-	CATSEGAHQNEQFF	TGTGCCACCAGTGAGGGGGCACACCAGAATGAGCAGTTCTTC
13	TRBV29-1	TRBJ1-4	TRBD1	-	CSVQGQVREKLFF	TGCAGCGTCCAGGGACAGGTCCGTGAAAAACTGTTTTTT
15	TRBV3-1/TRBV3-2	TRBJ2-2	TRBD1	-	CASSRGTAKAGELFF	TGTGCCAGCAGCCGGGGGACAGCGAAAGCCGGGGAGCTGTTTTTT
15	TRBV5-4	TRBJ2-2	-	-	CASSFNGGNTGELFF	TGTGCCAGCAGCTTCAACGGGGGTAACACCGGGGAGCTGTTTTTT
15	TRBV18	TRBJ2-7	-	few	CASSPGTGGPYEQYF	TGTGCCAGCTCACCCGGGACGGGGGGCCCTTACGAGCAGTACTTC
14	TRBV28	TRBJ2-3	TRBD1	-	CATRDTGDTDTQYF	TGTGCCACCAGGGATACAGGGGACACAGATACGCAGTATTTT
15	TRBV5-1	TRBJ2-7	-	few	CASSLGGAGQYEQYF	TGCGCCAGCAGCCTGGGGGGAGCGGGACAATACGAGCAGTACTTC
13	TRBV27	TRBJ1-2	TRBD1	-	CASSLSAGTEHTF	TGTGCCAGCAGTTTATCGGCCGGGACAGAGCACACCTTC
16	TRBV28	TRBJ2-3	TRBD2	-	CASSLSASGARDTQYF	TGTGCCAGCAGTTTATCGGCTAGCGGGGCCCGCGATACGCAGTATTTT
12	TRBV29-1	TRBJ1-2	-	-	CSVEGEGGGYTF	TGCAGCGTTGAAGGGGAGGGCGGCGGCTACACCTTC
15	TRBV24-1	TRBJ1-1	-	-	CATSDLSDTYTEAFF	TGTGCCACCAGTGATTTAAGCGATACTTACACTGAAGCTTTCTTT
15	TRBV19	TRBJ2-1	TRBD1	-	CASRSLTGGYNEQFF	TGTGCCAGTAGGTCCCTGACAGGGGGTTACAATGAGCAGTTCTTC
16	TRBV6-1	TRBJ1-2	-	few	CASSEAMGGGNYGYTF	TGTGCCAGCAGTGAAGCGATGGGAGGGGGTAACTATGGCTACACCTTC
15	TRBV29-1	TRBJ2-5	TRBD2	-	CRVDLAGGGGETQYF	TGCAGGGTTGACCTCGCGGGGGGCGGGGGGGAGACCCAGTACTTC
13	TRBV11-3	TRBJ2-3	-	once	CASSLEGADTQYF	TGTGCCAGCAGCTTAGAAGGGGCAGATACGCAGTATTTT
18	TRBV5-6	TRBJ1-1	-	-	CASSLDSGDTGTNTEAFF	TGTGCCAGCAGCTTGGATTCCGGGGACACCGGAACGAACACTGAAGCTTTCTTT
14	TRBV19	TRBJ1-1	-	-	CASSIPLLNTEAFF	TGTGCCAGTAGTATCCCGCTACTGAACACTGAAGCTTTCTTT
15	TRBV7-2	TRBJ2-1	-	few	CASSQGSSSYNEQFF	TGTGCCAGCAGCCAGGGGTCTAGCTCCTACAATGAGCAGTTCTTC
15	TRBV3-1/TRBV3-2	TRBJ1-2	TRBD1	-	CASSQGRGTGDGYTF	TGTGCCAGCAGCCAAGGGAGGGGGACAGGGGATGGCTACACCTTC
15	TRBV5-1	TRBJ1-2	-	-	CASSHGGRANYGYTF	TGCGCCAGCAGCCACGGGGGGCGGGCTAACTATGGCTACACCTTC
14	TRBV5-1	TRBJ2-3	TRBD1	-	CASSLEGATDTQYF	TGCGCCAGCAGCTTGGAGGGGGCCACAGATACGCAGTATTTT
13	TRBV25-1	TRBJ1-1	-	-	CASRRLWNTEAFF	TGTGCCAGCAGGCGACTCTGGAACACTGAAGCTTTCTTT
14	TRBV19	TRBJ1-4	-	-	CASSPTGTNEKLFF	TGTGCCAGTAGTCCGACGGGAACTAATGAAAAACTGTTTTTT
15	TRBV19	TRBJ2-4	TRBD1	-	CASSNADRGLFIQYF	TGTGCCAGTAGTAACGCGGACAGGGGTTTGTTCATTCAGTACTTC
14	TRBV28	TRBJ2-1	TRBD2	-	CASSLTSGSREQFF	TGTGCCAGCAGTCTAACTAGCGGGAGTCGAGAGCAGTTCTTC
16	TRBV19	TRBJ1-2	-	-	CASRDIKQGTNYGYTF	TGTGCCAGTCGGGATATAAAACAGGGAACTAACTATGGCTACACCTTC
14	TRBV5-1	TRBJ2-1	-	-	CASSLGQGFYEQFF	TGCGCCAGCAGCTTGGGGCAGGGTTTCTATGAGCAGTTCTTC
15	TRBV21-1	TRBJ1-4	-	-	CASHRDRVLTEKLFF	TGTGCCAGTCACCGGGACAGGGTTCTGACAGAAAAACTGTTTTTT
14	TRBV6-5	TRBJ1-1	-	-	CASSIRGGDTEAFF	TGTGCCAGCAGTATTAGGGGTGGGGACACTGAAGCTTTCTTT
15	TRBV9	TRBJ2-7	TRBD2	-	CASSGGTSGTYEQYF	TGTGCCAGCAGCGGAGGGACTAGCGGAACTTACGAGCAGTACTTC
14	TRBV5-6	TRBJ1-4	TRBD1	-	CASSQTGANEKLFF	TGTGCCAGCAGCCAGACAGGGGCTAATGAAAAACTGTTTTTT
15	TRBV5-1	TRBJ2-5	-	-	CASSLATTTRETQYF	TGCGCCAGCAGCTTGGCGACAACAACTAGAGAGACCCAGTACTTC
14	TRBV7-9	TRBJ1-2	TRBD1	-	CASSLGTGDYGYTF	TGTGCCAGCAGCTTAGGGACAGGAGACTATGGCTACACCTTC
18	TRBV28	TRBJ2-6	TRBD1	medium-sized	CASSLTQGVMSGANVLTF	TGTGCCAGCAGTTTAACCCAGGGGGTCATGTCTGGGGCCAACGTCCTGACTTTC
16	TRBV28	TRBJ1-4	-	few	CASSLWSSGANEKLFF	TGTGCCAGCAGTTTGTGGAGTTCCGGCGCTAATGAAAAACTGTTTTTT
16	TRBV5-1	TRBJ2-2	TRBD2	once	CASSLAGRTPEGELFF	TGCGCCAGCAGCTTGGCCGGGAGGACTCCGGAGGGGGAGCTGTTTTTT
15	TRBV19	TRBJ1-2	-	-	CASSIYARGLDGYTF	TGTGCCAGTAGTATCTATGCGCGAGGGCTGGATGGCTACACCTTC
16	TRBV28	TRBJ2-2	TRBD2	-	CASSFFEGGSTGELFF	TGTGCCAGCAGTTTTTTTGAGGGAGGGTCCACCGGGGAGCTGTTTTTT
17	TRBV28	TRBJ2-1	TRBD2	few	CASSKRTSGNSRDEQFF	TGTGCCAGCAGTAAGAGGACTAGCGGGAACTCGAGGGATGAGCAGTTCTTC
13	TRBV6-5	TRBJ1-3	TRBD1	-	CASSPGTGDTIYF	TGTGCCAGCAGTCCCGGGACAGGGGACACCATATATTTT
13	TRBV6-5	TRBJ2-7	-	few	CASRTGLPYEQYF	TGTGCCAGCAGGACAGGTCTACCCTACGAGCAGTACTTC
15	TRBV5-4	TRBJ2-2	TRBD2	few	CASSRTSGKGGELFF	TGTGCCAGCAGCCGGACTAGCGGGAAAGGCGGGGAGCTGTTTTTT
13	TRBV18	TRBJ2-2	-	-	CASSPLNTGELFF	TGTGCCAGCTCACCCTTGAACACCGGGGAGCTGTTTTTT
13	TRBV30	TRBJ1-4	TRBD1	-	CACRTGPNEKLFF	TGTGCCTGCAGGACAGGCCCTAATGAAAAACTGTTTTTT
14	TRBV27	TRBJ2-3	-	-	CASSFSRGTDTQYF	TGTGCCAGCAGTTTTAGCAGGGGTACAGATACGCAGTATTTT
14	TRBV7-2	TRBJ1-1	-	-	CASSVLIMNTEAFF	TGTGCCAGCAGCGTACTTATCATGAACACTGAAGCTTTCTTT
12	TRBV6-6	TRBJ1-2	-	-	CATGAGAYGYTF	TGTGCCACCGGAGCGGGGGCCTATGGCTACACCTTC
16	TRBV18	TRBJ2-3	-	once	CASSPPTRYYTDTQYF	TGTGCCAGCTCACCACCTACGCGTTACTACACAGATACGCAGTATTTT